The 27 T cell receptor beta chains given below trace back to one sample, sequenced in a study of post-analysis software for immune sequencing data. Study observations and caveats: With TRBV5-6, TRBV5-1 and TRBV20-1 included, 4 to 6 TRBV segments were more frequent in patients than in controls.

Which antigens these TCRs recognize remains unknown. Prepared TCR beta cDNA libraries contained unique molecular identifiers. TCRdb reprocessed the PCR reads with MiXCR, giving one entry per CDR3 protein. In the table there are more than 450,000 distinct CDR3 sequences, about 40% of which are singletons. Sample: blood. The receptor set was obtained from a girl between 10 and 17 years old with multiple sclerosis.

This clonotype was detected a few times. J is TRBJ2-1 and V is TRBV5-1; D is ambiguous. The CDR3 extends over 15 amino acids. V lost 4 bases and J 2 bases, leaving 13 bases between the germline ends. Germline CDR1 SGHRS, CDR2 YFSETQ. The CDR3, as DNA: TGCGCCAGCAGCCCGGACCCGTATGCCTACAATGAGCAGTTCTTC. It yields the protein CASSPDPYAYNEQFF.

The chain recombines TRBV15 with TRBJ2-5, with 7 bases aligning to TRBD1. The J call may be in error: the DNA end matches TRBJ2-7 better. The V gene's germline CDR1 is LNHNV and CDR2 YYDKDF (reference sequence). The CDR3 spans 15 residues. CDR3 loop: CATSRRGQLTYEQYF. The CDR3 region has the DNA TGTGCCACCAGCAGAAGGGGGCAGTTAACCTACGAGCAGTACTTC.

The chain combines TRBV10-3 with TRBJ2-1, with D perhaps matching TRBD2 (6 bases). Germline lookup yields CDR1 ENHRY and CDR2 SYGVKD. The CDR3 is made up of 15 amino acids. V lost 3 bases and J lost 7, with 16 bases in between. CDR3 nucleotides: TGTGCCATCAGTGACGCTAGCTGGGGGGAGAATGAGCAGTTCTTC. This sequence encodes CAISDASWGENEQFF.

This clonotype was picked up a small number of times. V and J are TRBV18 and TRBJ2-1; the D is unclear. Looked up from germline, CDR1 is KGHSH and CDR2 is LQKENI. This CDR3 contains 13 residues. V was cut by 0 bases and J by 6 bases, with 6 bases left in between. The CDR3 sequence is CASSPPGFNEQFF. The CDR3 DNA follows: TGTGCCAGCTCACCACCAGGGTTCAATGAGCAGTTCTTC. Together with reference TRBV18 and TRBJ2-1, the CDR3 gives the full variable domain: NAGVMQNPRHLVRRRGQEARLRCSPMKGHSHVYWYRQLPEEGLKFMVYLQKENIIDESGMPKERFSAEFPKEGPSILRIQQVVRGDSAAYFCASSPPGFNEQFFGPGTRLTVL.

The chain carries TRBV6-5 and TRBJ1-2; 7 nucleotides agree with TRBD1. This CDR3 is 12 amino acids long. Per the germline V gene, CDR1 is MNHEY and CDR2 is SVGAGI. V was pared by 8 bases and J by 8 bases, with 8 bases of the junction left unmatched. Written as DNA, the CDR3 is TGTGCCAGCTCCAGGGGGGTACAAGGCTACACCTTC. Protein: CASSRGVQGYTF.

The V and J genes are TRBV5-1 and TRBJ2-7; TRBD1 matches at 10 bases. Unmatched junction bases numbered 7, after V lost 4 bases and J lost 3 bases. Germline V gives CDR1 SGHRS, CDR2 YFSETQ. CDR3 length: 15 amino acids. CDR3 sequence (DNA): TGCGCCAGCAGCCGGACCGGGACAGGGGTCTACGAGCAGTACTTC. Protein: CASSRTGTGVYEQYF.

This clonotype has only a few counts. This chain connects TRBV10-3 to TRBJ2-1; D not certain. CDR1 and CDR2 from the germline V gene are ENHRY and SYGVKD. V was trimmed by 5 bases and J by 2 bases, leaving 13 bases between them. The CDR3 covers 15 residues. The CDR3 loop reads CAISRENNPYNEQFF. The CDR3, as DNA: TGTGCCATCAGTAGGGAAAATAACCCCTACAATGAGCAGTTCTTC.

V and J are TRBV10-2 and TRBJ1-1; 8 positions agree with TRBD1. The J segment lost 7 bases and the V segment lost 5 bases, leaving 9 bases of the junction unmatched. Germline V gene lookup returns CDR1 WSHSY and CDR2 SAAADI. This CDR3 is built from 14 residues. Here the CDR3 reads CASSTSVGQGEAFF. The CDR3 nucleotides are TGCGCCAGCAGTACCTCAGTCGGACAGGGTGAAGCTTTCTTT.

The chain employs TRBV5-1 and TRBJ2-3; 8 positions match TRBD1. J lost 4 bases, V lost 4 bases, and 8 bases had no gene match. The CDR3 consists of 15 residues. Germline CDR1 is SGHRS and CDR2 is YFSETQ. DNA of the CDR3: TGCGCCAGCAGCCTCAGGACAGGGTTGCCAGATACGCAGTATTTT. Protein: CASSLRTGLPDTQYF.

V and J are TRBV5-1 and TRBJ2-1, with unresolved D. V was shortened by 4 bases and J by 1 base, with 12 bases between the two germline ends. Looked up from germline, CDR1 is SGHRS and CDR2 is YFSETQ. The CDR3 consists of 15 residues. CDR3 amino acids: CASSTDATSYNEQFF. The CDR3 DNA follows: TGCGCCAGCAGCACGGACGCGACTTCCTACAATGAGCAGTTCTTC.

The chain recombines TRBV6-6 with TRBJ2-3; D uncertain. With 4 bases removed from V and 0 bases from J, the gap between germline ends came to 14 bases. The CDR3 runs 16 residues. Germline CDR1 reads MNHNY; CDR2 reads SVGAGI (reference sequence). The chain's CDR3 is CASSCTRMTSTDTQYF. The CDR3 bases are TGTGCCAGCAGTTGCACCAGGATGACTAGCACAGATACGCAGTATTTT.

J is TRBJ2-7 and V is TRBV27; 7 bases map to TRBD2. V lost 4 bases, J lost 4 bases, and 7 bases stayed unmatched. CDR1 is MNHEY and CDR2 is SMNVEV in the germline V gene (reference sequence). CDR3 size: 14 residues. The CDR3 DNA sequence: TGTGCCAGCAGTTCCGGGGGAGGGCCGTACGAGCAGTACTTC. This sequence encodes CASSSGGGPYEQYF.

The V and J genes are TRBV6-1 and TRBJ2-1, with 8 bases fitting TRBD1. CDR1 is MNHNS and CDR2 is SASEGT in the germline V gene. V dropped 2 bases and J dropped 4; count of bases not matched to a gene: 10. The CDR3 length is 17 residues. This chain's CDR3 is CASSEWAPGTGYNEQFF. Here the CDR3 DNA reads TGTGCCAGCAGTGAATGGGCTCCCGGGACAGGATACAATGAGCAGTTCTTC.

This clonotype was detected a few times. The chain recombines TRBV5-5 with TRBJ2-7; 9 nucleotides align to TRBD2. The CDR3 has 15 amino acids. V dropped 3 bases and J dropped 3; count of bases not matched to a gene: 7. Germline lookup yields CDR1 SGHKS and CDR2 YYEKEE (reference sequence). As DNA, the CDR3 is TGTGCCAGCAGCTATGACGTAGCGGGGGACTACGAGCAGTACTTC. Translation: CASSYDVAGDYEQYF.

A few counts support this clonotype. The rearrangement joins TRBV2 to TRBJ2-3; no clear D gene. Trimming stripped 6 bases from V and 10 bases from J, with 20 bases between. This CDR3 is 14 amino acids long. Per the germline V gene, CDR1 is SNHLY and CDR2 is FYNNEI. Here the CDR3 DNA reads TGTGCCAGCAGCTCAGGACCAACCAGTAGTGCGCAGTATTTT. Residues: CASSSGPTSSAQYF.

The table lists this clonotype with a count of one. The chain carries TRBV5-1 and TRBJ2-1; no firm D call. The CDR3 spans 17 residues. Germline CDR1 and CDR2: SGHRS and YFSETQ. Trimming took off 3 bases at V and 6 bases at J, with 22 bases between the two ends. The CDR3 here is CASSSVFNSLRSNEQFF. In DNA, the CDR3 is TGCGCCAGCAGCTCGGTTTTTAACAGTCTCCGGAGCAATGAGCAGTTCTTC.

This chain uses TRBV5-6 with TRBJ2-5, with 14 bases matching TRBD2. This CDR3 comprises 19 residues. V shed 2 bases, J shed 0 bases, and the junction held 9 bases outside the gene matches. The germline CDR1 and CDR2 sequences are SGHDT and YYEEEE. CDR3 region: CASSFSWGLAGAHQETQYF. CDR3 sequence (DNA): TGTGCCAGCAGCTTTTCCTGGGGACTAGCGGGGGCCCACCAAGAGACCCAGTACTTC.

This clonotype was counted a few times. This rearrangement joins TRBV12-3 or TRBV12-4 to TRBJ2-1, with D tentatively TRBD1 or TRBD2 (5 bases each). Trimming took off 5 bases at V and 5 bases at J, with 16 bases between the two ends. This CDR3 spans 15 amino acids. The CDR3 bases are TGTGCCAGCAGTGGGGGACGAGCGTTCAACAATGAGCAGTTCTTC. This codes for CASSGGRAFNNEQFF.

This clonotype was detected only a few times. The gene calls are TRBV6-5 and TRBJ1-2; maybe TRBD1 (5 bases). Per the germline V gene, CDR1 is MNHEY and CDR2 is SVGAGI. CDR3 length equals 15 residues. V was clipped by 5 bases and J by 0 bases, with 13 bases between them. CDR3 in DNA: TGTGCCAGCAGTAAAAGGGACCGTCCTAACTATGGCTACACCTTC. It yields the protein CASSKRDRPNYGYTF.

The CDR3 loop reads CASSLRQGESYGYTF. As DNA, the CDR3 is TGTGCCAGCAGCCTTCGTCAGGGGGAAAGCTATGGCTACACCTTC. The chain links TRBV7-2 to TRBJ1-2; 7 bases map to TRBD1. This CDR3 is 15 amino acids long. The ends lost 5 bases at V and 4 bases at J; junction bases unmatched: 10. Per germline, CDR1 SGHTA and CDR2 FQGNSA.

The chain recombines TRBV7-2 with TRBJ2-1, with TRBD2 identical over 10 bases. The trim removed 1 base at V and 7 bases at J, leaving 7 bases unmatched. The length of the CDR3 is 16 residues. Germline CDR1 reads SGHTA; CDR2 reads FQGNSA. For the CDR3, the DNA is TGTGCCAGCAGCTTAGTCTATGGGACTAGCGAGAATGAGCAGTTCTTC. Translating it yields CASSLVYGTSENEQFF.

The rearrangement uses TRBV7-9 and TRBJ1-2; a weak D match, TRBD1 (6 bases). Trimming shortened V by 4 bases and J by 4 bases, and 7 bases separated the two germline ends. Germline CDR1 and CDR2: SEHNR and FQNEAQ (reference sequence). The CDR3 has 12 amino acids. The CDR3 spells CASSYRVYGYTF. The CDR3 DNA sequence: TGTGCCAGCAGCTACAGGGTCTATGGCTACACCTTC.

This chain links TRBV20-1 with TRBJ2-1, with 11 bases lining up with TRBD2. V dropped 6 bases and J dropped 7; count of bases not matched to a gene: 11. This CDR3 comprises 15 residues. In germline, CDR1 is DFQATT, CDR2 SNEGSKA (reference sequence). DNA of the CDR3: TGCAGTGCCGGCCTAGCGGGAGGAGGGAGGAATGAGCAGTTCTTC. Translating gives CSAGLAGGGRNEQFF.

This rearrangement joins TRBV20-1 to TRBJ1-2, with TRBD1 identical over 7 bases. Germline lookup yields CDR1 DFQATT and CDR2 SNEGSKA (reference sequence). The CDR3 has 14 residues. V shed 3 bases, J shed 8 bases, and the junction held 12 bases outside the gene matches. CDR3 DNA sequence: TGCAGTGCTAGTTGGGACAACAGGGGATACGGCTACACCTTC. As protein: CSASWDNRGYGYTF.

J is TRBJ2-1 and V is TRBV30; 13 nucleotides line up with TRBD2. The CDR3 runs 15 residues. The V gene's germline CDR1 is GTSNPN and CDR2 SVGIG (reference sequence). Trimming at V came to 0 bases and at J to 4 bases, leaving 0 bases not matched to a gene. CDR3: CAWSVLAGGYNEQFF. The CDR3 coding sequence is TGTGCCTGGAGTGTACTAGCGGGAGGGTACAATGAGCAGTTCTTC.

CDR3 in amino acids: CASSTFGTGFADTQYF. The CDR3 DNA reads as TGTGCCAGCAGTACGTTCGGGACAGGGTTTGCAGATACGCAGTATTTT. The chain uses TRBV6-1 and TRBJ2-3; 9 bases match TRBD1. This CDR3 has 16 residues. Germline V gene sequence: CDR1 MNHNS, CDR2 SASEGT. Trimming cost V 5 bases and J 4 bases; bases outside gene matches: 10.

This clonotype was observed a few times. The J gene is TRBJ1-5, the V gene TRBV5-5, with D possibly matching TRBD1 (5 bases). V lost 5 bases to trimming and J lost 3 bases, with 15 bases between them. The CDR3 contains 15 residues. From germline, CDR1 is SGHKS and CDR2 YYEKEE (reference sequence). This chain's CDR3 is CASSYAVGDNQPQHF. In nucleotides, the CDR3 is TGTGCCAGCAGTTACGCCGTAGGGGACAATCAGCCCCAGCATTTT.